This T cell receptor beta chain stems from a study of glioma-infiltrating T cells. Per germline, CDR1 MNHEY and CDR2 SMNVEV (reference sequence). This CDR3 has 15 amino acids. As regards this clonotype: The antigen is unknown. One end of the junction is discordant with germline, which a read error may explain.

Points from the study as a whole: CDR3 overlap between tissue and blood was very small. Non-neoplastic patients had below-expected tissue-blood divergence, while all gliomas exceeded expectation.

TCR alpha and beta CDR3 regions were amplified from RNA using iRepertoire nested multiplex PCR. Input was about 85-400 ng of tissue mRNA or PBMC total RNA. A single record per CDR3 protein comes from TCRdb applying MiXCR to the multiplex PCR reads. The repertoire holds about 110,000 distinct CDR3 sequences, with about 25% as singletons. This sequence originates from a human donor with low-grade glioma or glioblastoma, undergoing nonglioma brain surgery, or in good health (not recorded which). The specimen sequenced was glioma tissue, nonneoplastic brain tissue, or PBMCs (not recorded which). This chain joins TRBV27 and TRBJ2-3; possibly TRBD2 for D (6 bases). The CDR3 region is CASIVWGGGTDTQYF. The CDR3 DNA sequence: TGTGCTAGCATCGTGTGGGGCGGGGGCACAGATACGCAGTATTTT.